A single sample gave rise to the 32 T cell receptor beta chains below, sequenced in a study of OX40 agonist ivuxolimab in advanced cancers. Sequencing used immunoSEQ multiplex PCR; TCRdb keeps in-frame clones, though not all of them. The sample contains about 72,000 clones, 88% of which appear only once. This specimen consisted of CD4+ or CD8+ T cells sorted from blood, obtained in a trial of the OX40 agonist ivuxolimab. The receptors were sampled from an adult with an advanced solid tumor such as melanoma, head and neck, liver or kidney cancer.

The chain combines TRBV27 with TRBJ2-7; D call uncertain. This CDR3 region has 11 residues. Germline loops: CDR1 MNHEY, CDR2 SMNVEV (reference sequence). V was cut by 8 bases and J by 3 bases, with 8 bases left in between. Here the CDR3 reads CASPPGYEQYF. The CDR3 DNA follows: TGTGCCAGCCCCCCCGGCTACGAGCAGTACTTC.

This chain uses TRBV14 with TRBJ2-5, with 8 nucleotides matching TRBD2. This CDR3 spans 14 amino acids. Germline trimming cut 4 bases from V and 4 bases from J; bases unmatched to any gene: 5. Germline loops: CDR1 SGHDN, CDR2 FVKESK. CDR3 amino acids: CASSPFGLAETQYF. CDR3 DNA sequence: TGTGCCAGCAGCCCTTTCGGACTAGCAGAGACCCAGTACTTC.

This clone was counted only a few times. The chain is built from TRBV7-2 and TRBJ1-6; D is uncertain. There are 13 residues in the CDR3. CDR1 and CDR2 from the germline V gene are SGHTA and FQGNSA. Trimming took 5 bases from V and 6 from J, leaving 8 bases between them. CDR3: CASSPDGNSPLHF. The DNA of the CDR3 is TGTGCCAGCAGCCCGGACGGTAATTCACCCCTCCACTTT.

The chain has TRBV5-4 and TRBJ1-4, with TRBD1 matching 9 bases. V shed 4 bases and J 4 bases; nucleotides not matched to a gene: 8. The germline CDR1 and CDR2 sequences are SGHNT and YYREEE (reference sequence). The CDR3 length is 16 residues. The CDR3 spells CASSVSQGAGNEKLFF. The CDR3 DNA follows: TGTGCCAGCAGCGTCTCACAGGGGGCGGGTAATGAAAAACTGTTTTTT. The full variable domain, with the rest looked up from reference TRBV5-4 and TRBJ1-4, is ETGVTQSPTHLIKTRGQQVTLRCSSQSGHNTVSWYQQALGQGPQFIFQYYREEENGRGNFPPRFSGLQFPNYSSELNVNALELDDSALYLCASSVSQGAGNEKLFFGSGTQLSVL.

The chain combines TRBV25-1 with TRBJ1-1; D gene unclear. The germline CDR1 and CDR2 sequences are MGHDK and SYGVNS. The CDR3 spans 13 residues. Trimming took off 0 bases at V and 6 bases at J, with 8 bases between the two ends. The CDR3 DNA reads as TGTGCCAGCAGTGAATACGGCCGCTCTGAAGCTTTCTTT. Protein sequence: CASSEYGRSEAFF.

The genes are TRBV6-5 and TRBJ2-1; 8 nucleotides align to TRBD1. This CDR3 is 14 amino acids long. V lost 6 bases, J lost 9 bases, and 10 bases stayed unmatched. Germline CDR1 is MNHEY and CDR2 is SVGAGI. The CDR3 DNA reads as TGTGCCAGCAGCAACCGGCAGGGGGCGAGTGAGCAGTTCTTC. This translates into CASSNRQGASEQFF.

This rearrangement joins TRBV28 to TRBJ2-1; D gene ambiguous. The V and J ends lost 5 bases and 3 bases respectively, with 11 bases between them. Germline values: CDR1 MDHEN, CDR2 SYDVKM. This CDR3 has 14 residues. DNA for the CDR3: TGTGCCAGCAGTCCTTATGCAGTCTACAATGAGCAGTTCTTC. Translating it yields CASSPYAVYNEQFF.

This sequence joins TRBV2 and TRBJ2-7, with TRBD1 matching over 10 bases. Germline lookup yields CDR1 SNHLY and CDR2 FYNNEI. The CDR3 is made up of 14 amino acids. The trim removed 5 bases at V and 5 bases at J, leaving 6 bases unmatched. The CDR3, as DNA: TGTGCCAGCAGTCCCGGGACAGGGGTCCACGAGCAGTACTTC. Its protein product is CASSPGTGVHEQYF.

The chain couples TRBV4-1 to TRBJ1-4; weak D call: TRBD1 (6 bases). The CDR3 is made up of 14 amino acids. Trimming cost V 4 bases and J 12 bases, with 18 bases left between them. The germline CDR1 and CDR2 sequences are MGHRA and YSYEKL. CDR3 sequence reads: CASSRPGGRGELFF. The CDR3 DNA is TGCGCCAGCAGCCGCCCTGGAGGGAGGGGGGAACTGTTTTTT.

CDR3 protein: CASGLAKIRNRVGEQFF. In DNA, the CDR3 is TGTGCTAGTGGTTTGGCAAAAATCCGAAATAGAGTCGGTGAGCAGTTCTTC. The gene calls are TRBV12-5 and TRBJ2-1; D is undetermined. Trimming removed 1 base at V and 9 bases at J, with 22 bases between. CDR3 length equals 17 residues. Looked up from germline, CDR1 is LGHNT and CDR2 is FRNRAP.

CDR3 protein: CASNLAGVQGIQYF. In DNA, the CDR3 is TGCGCCAGCAATCTAGCGGGAGTACAGGGCATTCAGTACTTC. The chain uses TRBV10-2 and TRBJ2-4, with 10 nucleotides matching TRBD2. There are 14 residues in the CDR3. V shed 7 bases and J 9 bases; nucleotides not matched to a gene: 9. The germline gives CDR1 WSHSY, CDR2 SAAADI.

CDR3 coding DNA: TGTGCCACCAGCAGAGATCGGGACCCGGAATGGAATGAGCAGTTCTTC. Protein: CATSRDRDPEWNEQFF. The chain carries TRBV15 and TRBJ2-1, with D tentatively TRBD1 or TRBD2 (5 bases each). Trimming removed 0 bases from V and 7 bases from J, with 16 bases in between. Germline CDR1 reads LNHNV; CDR2 reads YYDKDF (reference sequence). The CDR3 sequence is 16 residues long.

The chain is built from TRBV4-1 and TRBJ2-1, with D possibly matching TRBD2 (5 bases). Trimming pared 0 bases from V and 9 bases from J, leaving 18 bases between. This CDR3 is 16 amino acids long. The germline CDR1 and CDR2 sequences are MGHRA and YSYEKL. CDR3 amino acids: CASSQDPPNTRGEQFF. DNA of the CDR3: TGCGCCAGCAGCCAAGATCCCCCGAATACTAGAGGTGAGCAGTTCTTC.

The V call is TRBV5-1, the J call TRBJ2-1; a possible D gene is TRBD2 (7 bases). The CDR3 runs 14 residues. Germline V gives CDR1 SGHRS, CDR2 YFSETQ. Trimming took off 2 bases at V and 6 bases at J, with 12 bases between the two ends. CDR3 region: CASSLWGGSNEQFF. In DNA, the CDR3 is TGCGCCAGCAGCTTATGGGGGGGCTCCAATGAGCAGTTCTTC.

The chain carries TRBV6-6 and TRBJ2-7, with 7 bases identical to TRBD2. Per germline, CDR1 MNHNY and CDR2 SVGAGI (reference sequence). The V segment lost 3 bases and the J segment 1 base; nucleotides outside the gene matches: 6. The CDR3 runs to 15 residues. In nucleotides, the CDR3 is TGTGCCAGCAGTTATGGCGGGAGTGTTTCCTACGAGCAGTACTTC. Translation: CASSYGGSVSYEQYF.

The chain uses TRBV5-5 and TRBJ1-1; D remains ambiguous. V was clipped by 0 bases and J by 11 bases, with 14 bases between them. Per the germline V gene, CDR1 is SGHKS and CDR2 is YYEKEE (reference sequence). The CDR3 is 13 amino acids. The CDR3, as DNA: TGTGCCAGCAGCTTGGTAGCGGGCGCGGGGGCTTTCTTT. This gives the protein CASSLVAGAGAFF.

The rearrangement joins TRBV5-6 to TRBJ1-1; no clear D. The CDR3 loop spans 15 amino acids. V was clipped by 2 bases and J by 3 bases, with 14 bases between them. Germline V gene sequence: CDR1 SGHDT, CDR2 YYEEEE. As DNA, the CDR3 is TGTGCCAGCAGCTTCGTTCCCACTGGATACACTGAAGCTTTCTTT. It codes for CASSFVPTGYTEAFF.

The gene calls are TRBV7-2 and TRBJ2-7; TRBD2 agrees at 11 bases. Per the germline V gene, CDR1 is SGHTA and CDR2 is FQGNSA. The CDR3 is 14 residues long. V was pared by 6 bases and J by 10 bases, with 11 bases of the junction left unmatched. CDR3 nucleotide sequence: TGTGCCAGCAGTCCGGGTGGGACTAGCGGTGTCCAGTACTTC. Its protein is CASSPGGTSGVQYF.

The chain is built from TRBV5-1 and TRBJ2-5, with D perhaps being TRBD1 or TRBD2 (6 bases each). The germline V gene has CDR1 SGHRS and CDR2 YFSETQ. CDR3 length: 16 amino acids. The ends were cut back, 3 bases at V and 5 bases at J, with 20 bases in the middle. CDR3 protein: CASSSPGASTRETQYF. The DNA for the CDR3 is TGCGCCAGCAGCTCACCGGGGGCCTCAACGAGGGAGACCCAGTACTTC.

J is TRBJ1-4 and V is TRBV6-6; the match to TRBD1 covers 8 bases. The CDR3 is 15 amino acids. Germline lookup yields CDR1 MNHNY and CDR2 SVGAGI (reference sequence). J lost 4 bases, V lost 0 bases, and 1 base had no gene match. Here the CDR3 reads CASSYSGQGNEKLFF. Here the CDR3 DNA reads TGTGCCAGCAGTTACTCCGGACAGGGTAATGAAAAACTGTTTTTT.

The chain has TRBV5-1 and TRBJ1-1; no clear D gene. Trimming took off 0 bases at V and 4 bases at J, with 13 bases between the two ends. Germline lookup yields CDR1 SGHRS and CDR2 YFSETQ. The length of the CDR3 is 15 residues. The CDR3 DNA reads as TGCGCCAGCAGCTTGGGCGTTCTCTTGGGCACTGAAGCTTTCTTT. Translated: CASSLGVLLGTEAFF.

The CDR3 DNA reads TGTGCCAGCTCACCTATTTCGGGGGGAAGGACTGAAGCTTTCTTT. Amino acids: CASSPISGGRTEAFF. This rearrangement joins TRBV18 to TRBJ1-1, with D perhaps TRBD1 (5 bases). V was clipped by 3 bases and J by 5 bases, with 16 bases between them. The CDR3 totals 15 residues. The germline gives CDR1 KGHSH, CDR2 LQKENI. The whole variable domain, filled in from reference TRBV18 and TRBJ1-1, reads NAGVMQNPRHLVRRRGQEARLRCSPMKGHSHVYWYRQLPEEGLKFMVYLQKENIIDESGMPKERFSAEFPKEGPSILRIQQVVRGDSAAYFCASSPISGGRTEAFFGQGTRLTVV.

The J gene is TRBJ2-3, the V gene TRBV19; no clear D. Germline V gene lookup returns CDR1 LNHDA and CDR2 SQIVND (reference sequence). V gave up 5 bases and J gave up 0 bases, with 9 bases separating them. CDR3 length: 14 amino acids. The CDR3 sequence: CASSQDLSTDTQYF. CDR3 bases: TGTGCCAGTAGTCAGGATCTTAGCACAGATACGCAGTATTTT.

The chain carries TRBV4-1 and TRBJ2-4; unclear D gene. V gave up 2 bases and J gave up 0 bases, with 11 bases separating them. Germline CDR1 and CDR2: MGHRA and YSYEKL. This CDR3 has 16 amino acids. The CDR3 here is CASSQTEQRAKNIQYF. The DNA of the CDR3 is TGCGCCAGCAGCCAAACAGAGCAGAGAGCCAAAAACATTCAGTACTTC.

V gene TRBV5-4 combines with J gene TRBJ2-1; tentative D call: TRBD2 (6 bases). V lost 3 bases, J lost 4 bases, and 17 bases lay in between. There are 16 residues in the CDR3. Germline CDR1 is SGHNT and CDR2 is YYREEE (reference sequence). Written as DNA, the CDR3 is TGTGCCAGCAGCTCCCGGCGACGGGAGTCATACAATGAGCAGTTCTTC. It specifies CASSSRRRESYNEQFF.

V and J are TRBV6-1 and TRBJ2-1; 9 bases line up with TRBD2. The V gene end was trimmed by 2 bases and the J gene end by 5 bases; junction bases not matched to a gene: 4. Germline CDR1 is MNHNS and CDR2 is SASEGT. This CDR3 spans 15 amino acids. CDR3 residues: CASSEIAGVHNEQFF. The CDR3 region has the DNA TGTGCCAGCAGTGAAATAGCGGGAGTCCACAATGAGCAGTTCTTC.

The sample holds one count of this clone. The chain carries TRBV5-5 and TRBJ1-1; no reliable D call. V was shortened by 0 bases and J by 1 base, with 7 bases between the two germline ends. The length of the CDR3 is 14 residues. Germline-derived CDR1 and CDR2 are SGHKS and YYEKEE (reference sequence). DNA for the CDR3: TGTGCCAGCAGCTTGGAGGGCTGGAACACTGAAGCTTTCTTT. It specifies CASSLEGWNTEAFF. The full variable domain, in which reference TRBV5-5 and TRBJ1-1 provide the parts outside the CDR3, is DAGVTQSPTHLIKTRGQQVTLRCSPISGHKSVSWYQQVLGQGPQFIFQYYEKEERGRGNFPDRFSARQFPNYSSELNVNALLLGDSALYLCASSLEGWNTEAFFGQGTRLTVV.

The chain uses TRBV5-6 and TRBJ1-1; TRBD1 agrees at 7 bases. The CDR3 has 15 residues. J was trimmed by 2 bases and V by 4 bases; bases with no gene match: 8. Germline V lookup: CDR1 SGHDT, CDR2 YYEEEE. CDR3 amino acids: CASSRLDRINTEAFF. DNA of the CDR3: TGTGCCAGCAGCCGACTGGACAGGATCAACACTGAAGCTTTCTTT.

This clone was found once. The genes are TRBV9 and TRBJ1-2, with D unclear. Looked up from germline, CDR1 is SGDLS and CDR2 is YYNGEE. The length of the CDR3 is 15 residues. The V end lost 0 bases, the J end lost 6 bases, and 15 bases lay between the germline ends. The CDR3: CASSVAGPRGNGYTF. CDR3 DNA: TGTGCCAGCAGCGTAGCTGGACCCCGCGGGAATGGCTACACCTTC.

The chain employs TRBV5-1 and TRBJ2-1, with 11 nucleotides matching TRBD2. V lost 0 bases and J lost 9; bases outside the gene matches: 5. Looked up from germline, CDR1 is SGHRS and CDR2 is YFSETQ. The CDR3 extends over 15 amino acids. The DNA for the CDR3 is TGCGCCAGCAGCTTGGGGGTAGCGGGAGGGGTTGAGCAGTTCTTC. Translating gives CASSLGVAGGVEQFF.

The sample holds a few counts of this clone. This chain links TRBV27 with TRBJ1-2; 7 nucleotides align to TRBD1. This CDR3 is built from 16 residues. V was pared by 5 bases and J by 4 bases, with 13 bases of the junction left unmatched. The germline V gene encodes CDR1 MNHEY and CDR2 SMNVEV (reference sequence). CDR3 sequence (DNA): TGTGCCAGCAGTCCCGCGTTAGGGGGCCCGGTCTATGGCTACACCTTC. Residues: CASSPALGGPVYGYTF.

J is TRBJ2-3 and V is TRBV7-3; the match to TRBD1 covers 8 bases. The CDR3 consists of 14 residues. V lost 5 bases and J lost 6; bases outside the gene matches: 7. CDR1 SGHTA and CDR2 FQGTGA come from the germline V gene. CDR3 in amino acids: CASSRGQGLDTQYF. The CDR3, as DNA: TGTGCCAGCAGCCGCGGACAGGGTCTGGATACGCAGTATTTT.